These 10 T cell receptor beta chains were all obtained from the same sample, sequenced in a study of blood T cells in healthy people across ages. For the second PCR, which ran for roughly 7 to 11 cycles, a sample-barcoded 5' primer and a J-beta primer mix were used. A single record per CDR3 protein comes from TCRdb applying MiXCR to the 5' RACE reads. The sample has 650,000 to 1,000,000 distinct CDR3 sequences, under 40% seen once. The source material was blood. The receptors derive from a man between 18 and 29 years old in good health.

About this clonotype: This clone may be a read error of a much larger clone one base away. The chain links TRBV20-1 to TRBJ2-1, with TRBD2 identical over 13 bases. TRBJ2-7 matches the DNA end more closely, so the J call is doubtful. The CDR3 spans 15 residues. Germline values: CDR1 DFQATT, CDR2 SNEGSKA (reference sequence). The CDR3 loop reads CSARTSGGSYNEQYF. In DNA, the CDR3 is TGCAGTGCCCGGACTAGCGGGGGCTCCTACAATGAGCAGTACTTC.

The V and J genes are TRBV29-1 and TRBJ1-2; 11 positions agree with TRBD1. Trimming at V came to 6 bases and at J to 13 bases, leaving 7 bases not matched to a gene. Germline CDR1 SQVTM, CDR2 ANQGSEA. This CDR3 has 11 residues. CDR3 coding DNA: TGCAGCGTGCGTCAGGACAGGGGGCTCACCTTC. Amino acids: CSVRQDRGLTF.

This rearrangement joins TRBV12-3 or TRBV12-4 to TRBJ1-2; D gene ambiguous. Between the trimmed V and J ends, which lost 2 bases and 5 bases, there was a span of 12 bases. This CDR3 is 14 amino acids long. As DNA, the CDR3 is TGTGCCAGCAGTTTAATGTCGGGAGGGTATGGCTACACCTTC. Amino acid sequence: CASSLMSGGYGYTF.

In this sample, this clonotype turned up many times. The V and J genes are TRBV28 and TRBJ1-5, with D possibly matching TRBD1 (5 bases). The CDR3 covers 14 residues. Germline assignment: CDR1 MDHEN and CDR2 SYDVKM. V lost 3 bases to trimming and J lost 7 bases, with 13 bases between them. The CDR3 sequence is CASSFGGGGQPQHF. CDR3 DNA: TGTGCCAGCAGTTTTGGTGGGGGAGGGCAGCCCCAGCATTTT.

This chain joins TRBV7-2 and TRBJ2-1; 9 nucleotides match TRBD2. Germline CDR1 reads SGHTA; CDR2 reads FQGNSA. The CDR3 length is 16 residues. V lost 0 bases to trimming and J lost 10 bases; unmatched junction nucleotides: 10. For the CDR3, the DNA is TGTGCCAGCAGCTTAGCAGTAGCGGGGGTGGGCGGAGAGCAGTTCTTC. Translating gives CASSLAVAGVGGEQFF.

The chain joins TRBV12-3 or TRBV12-4 to TRBJ1-1; D is undetermined. Trimming left V 3 bases short and J 5 bases short, with 13 bases between. CDR3 length equals 14 residues. CDR3 nucleotide sequence: TGTGCCAGCAGTTTCGAGGGTTTTGGAACTGAAGCTTTCTTT. It encodes CASSFEGFGTEAFF.

This clonotype was counted between two and nine times. The rearrangement links TRBV29-1 to TRBJ2-4; D gene unclear. V lost 4 bases, J lost 2 bases, and 6 bases lay in between. From germline, CDR1 is SQVTM and CDR2 ANQGSEA. The CDR3 totals 12 residues. CDR3 sequence: CSVGGTKNIQYF. CDR3 in DNA: TGCAGCGTTGGTGGGACCAAAAACATTCAGTACTTC.

Ten or more counts support this clonotype. This chain uses TRBV20-1 with TRBJ1-2; 7 bases map to TRBD1. Trimming removed 2 bases from V and 1 base from J; junction bases left unmatched: 10. This CDR3 has 16 amino acids. Germline V gene data show CDR1 as DFQATT and CDR2 as SNEGSKA (reference sequence). This CDR3 reads CSARPKGQAFNYGYTF. CDR3 nucleotide sequence: TGCAGTGCTAGACCCAAAGGACAGGCCTTTAACTATGGCTACACCTTC.

This clonotype occurred many times. The chain couples TRBV6-1 to TRBJ2-5; tentatively, D is TRBD1 or TRBD2 (6 bases each). V lost 1 base and J 0 bases, leaving 9 bases between the germline ends. CDR1 is MNHNS and CDR2 is SASEGT in the germline V gene. The CDR3 runs to 15 residues. The DNA of the CDR3 is TGTGCCAGCAGTGAAGAGGGGGGCAACCAAGAGACCCAGTACTTC. Translated: CASSEEGGNQETQYF.

This clonotype showed up many times. V gene TRBV4-3 combines with J gene TRBJ1-6; D gene ambiguous. From germline, CDR1 is LGHNA and CDR2 YSLEER. The length of the CDR3 is 15 residues. V was cut by 0 bases and J by 6 bases, with 9 bases left in between. Written as DNA, the CDR3 is TGCGCCAGCAGCCAAGAACGCACTAGTAATTCACCCCTCCACTTT. Translating it yields CASSQERTSNSPLHF.